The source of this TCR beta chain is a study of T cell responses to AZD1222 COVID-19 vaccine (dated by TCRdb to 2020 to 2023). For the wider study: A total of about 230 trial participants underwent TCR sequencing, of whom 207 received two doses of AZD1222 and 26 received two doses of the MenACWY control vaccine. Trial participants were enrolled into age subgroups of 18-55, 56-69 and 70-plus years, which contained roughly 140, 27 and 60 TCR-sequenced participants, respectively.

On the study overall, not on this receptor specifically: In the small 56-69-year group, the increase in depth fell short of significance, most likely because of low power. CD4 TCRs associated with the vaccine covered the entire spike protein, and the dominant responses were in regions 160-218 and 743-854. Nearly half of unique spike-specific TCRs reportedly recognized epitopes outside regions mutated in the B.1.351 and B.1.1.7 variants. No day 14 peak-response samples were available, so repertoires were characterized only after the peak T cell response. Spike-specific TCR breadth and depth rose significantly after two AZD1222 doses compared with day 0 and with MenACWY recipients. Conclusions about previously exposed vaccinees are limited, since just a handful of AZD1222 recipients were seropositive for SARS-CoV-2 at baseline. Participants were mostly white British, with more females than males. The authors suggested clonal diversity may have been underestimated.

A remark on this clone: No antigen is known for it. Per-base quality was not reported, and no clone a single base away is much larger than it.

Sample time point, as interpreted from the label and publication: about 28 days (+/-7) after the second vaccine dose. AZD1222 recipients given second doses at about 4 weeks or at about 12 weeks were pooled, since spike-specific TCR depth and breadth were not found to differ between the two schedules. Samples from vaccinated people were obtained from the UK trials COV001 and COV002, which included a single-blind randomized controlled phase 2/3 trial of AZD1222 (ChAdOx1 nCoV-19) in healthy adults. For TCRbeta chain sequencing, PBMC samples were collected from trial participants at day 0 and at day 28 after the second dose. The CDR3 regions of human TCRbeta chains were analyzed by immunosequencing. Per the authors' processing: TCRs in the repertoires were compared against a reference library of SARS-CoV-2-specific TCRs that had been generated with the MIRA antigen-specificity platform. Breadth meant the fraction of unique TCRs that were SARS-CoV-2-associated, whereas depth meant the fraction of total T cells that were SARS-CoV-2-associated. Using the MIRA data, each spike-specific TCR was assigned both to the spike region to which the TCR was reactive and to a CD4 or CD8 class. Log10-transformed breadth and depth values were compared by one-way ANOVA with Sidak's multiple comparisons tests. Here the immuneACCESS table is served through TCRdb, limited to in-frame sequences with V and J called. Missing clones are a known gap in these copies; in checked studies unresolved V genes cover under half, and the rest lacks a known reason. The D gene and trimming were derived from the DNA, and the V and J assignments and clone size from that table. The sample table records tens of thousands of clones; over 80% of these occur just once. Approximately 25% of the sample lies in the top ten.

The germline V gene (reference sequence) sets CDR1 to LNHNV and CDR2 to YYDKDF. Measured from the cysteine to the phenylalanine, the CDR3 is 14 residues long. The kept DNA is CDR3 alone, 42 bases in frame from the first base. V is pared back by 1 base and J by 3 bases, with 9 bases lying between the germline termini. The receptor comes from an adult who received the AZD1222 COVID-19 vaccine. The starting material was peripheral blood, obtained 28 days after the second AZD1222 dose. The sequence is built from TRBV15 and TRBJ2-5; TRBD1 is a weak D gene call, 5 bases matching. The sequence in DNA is TGTGCCACCAGCAGAGGGGGCAGGGAAGAGACCCAGTACTTC. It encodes CATSRGGREETQYF. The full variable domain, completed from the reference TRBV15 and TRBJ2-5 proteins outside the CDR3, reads DAMVIQNPRYQVTQFGKPVTLSCSQTLNHNVMYWYQQKSSQAPKLLFHYYDKDFNNEADTPDNFQSRRPNTSFCFLDIRSPGLGDTAMYLCATSRGGREETQYFGPGTRLLVL.